The T cell receptor (beta chain) described here comes from a study of blood T cell repertoires in COVID-19. Study summary: Samples of COVID-19 (acute and convalescent) were obtained from the United States, Italy and Spain. T cells, B-cell-depleted T cells, or PBMCs supplied cDNA or gDNA.

Germline lookup yields CDR1 SGHAT and CDR2 FQNNGV. The length of the CDR3 is 15 residues. The V gene lost 0 bases and the J gene lost 5 bases, with 11 bases spanning the gap. Authors' data handling: How many nucleated cells were present was estimated from reference gene primer amplification. Here immunoSEQ multiplex PCR was the method, and the copy in TCRdb shows in-frame clones only, minus some. V, J and clone size derive from that table, while D and trimming were established from the DNA sequence. The sample has roughly 150,000 clones; roughly four fifths are singletons. The chain uses TRBV11-2 and TRBJ2-1, with D possibly matching TRBD1 (6 bases). The sequenced material came from peripheral blood. This sequence originates from an elderly woman with acute or convalescent COVID-19. The CDR3, as DNA: TGTGCCAGCAGCTTAGAGTACAGGGTCCACAATGAGCAGTTCTTC. Protein: CASSLEYRVHNEQFF.